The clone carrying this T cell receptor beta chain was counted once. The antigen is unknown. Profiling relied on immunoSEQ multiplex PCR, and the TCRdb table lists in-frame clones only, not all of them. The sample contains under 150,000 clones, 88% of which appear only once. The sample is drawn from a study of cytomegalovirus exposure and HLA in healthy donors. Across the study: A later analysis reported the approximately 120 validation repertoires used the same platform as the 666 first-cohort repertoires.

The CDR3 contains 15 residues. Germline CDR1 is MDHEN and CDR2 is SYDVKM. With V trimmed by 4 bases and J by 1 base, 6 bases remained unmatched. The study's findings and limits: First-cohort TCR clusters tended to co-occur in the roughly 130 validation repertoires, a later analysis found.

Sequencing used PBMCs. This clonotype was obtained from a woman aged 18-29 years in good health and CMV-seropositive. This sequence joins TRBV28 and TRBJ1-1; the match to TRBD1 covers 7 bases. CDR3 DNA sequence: TGTGCCAGCAGTTACGAGACAGGGACGAACACTGAAGCTTTCTTT. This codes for CASSYETGTNTEAFF.